Reported below is one T cell receptor (beta chain). This clone was observed a handful of times. Its cognate antigen has yet to be identified. Per-nucleotide qualities are absent, and no much larger clonotype sits a single base away. From V the trimming removes 10 bases and from J it removes 8 bases, while the gene matches leave 14 bases of the junction unaccounted for. Based on the germline V gene, the CDR1 and CDR2 sequences are MNHNS and SASEGT. The CDR3, cysteine through phenylalanine, is 15 amino acids long. Only CDR3 DNA is held: 45 bases, read in frame from base 1. This entry comes from a study of beta chain features in type 1 diabetes (dated by TCRdb to the late 2010s). About the investigation overall: No differences in mean age, gender distribution, total cell number or subset yield were found between patients and healthy donors. A total of some 100,000,000 sorted cells were examined across all samples, and a strong correlation was observed between cell number per subset and RNA yield. Regulatory and stem cell-like memory subsets were isolated from only 8 patients and roughly eight healthy donors, whereas naive and central memory subsets came from all 30 or so donors. In the study, TCRB repertoires of sorted circulating CD4+ T cell subsets from recently diagnosed type 1 diabetes patients were compared with those of matched healthy donors. General study outcomes and caveats: Naive, central memory and regulatory TCRB repertoires appeared more similar among patients than among healthy donors. Type 1 diabetes patients showed a moderate but significant shortening of TCRB CDR3 length in all four CD4+ subsets. Because cDNA rather than genomic DNA was sequenced, highly expressing activated cells could have been over-represented, although no difference in activation and CD3 levels was found between groups. Fewer insertions and more nucleotide deletions at VDJ recombination sites were observed in patients with type 1 diabetes, implying thymic rearrangement abnormalities. Shorter templates might be favored by PCR, yet because patient and control samples were amplified and corrected together, any such skew would affect both groups equally. HLA sub-analyses involved small numbers of individuals, so any influence of HLA type on TCRB rearrangement remained unresolved.

All of the isolated RNA was reverse transcribed with the High Capacity cDNA Reverse Transcription Kit, so expressed TCRB transcripts were sequenced. Deep immunoSEQ sequencing was performed on naive, central memory and regulatory T cell samples, with an average of roughly 3.3 million total reads per sample. Sorted cells were lysed in RLT buffer and RNA was extracted with DNase-treated RNeasy Micro or Mini kits, depending on cell number. To prevent cross-contamination, every cell subset was processed on its own, while patient and healthy donor samples were processed together. The immunoSEQ multiplex PCR was used to amplify TCRB sequences from cDNA, yielding 87-bp fragments that span the CDR3 region. Sequencing of the amplicons was done on the Illumina HiSeq platform. The paper's data handling went like this. Synthetic template baselines were used to correct PCR bias computationally, reads within Hamming distance 2 were collapsed, and singletons that could not be merged were discarded. Reads were aligned to IMGT to assign V, D and J genes, CDR3 length, and insertions or deletions at six rearrangement sites. Within each subset, clonotype counts were normalized to sorted cell number, after which true diversity and Gini coefficients were computed with the tcR R package. Repertoire sharing was quantified using the overlap coefficient calculated on TCRB nucleotide sequences. TCRdb re-hosts the immuneACCESS table, in-frame sequences only. Its copies lack some clones; in the studies checked, an unresolved V gene accounts for under half of them, and the cause for the rest is not known. The D gene and trimming were derived from the DNA, and the V and J assignments and clone size from that table. Across this sample there are more than 150,000 clones, with less than 15% seen only once. The top ten clones comprise approximately 0.64% of the sample.

Each donor gave one peripheral blood draw, roughly 0.12 L on average, collected into heparinised tubes. Using a panel that included CD45RO, CCR7, CD25, CD127, CD95 and CD27, naive, central memory, regulatory and stem cell-like memory CD4+ T cells were sorted on a BD FACSAria II. Every sorted population had a purity above 95%. PBMCs were separated immediately by Lymphoprep density gradient centrifugation and were stained directly, without being cultured. So that batch effects would be minimized, each experiment stained and sorted samples in pairs, pairing one healthy donor with one patient. Recombination joined TRBV6-1 with TRBJ2-1; TRBD2 matches 10 bases in the middle. The sequence derives from a young woman in good health. The sequenced sample was central memory CD4+ T cells from blood. The CDR3 in this case is CAIKSGRANFDEQFF. The DNA sequence is as follows: TGTGCCATCAAGAGCGGGAGGGCCAATTTCGATGAGCAGTTCTTC.